Shown below are 17 T cell receptor beta chains from a single sample sequenced in a study of cytomegalovirus exposure and HLA in healthy donors. PCR used 60 Vbeta primers and 13 Jbeta primers. The data were produced by immunoSEQ multiplex PCR, yet TCRdb's version contains in-frame clones alone and is incomplete. Of roughly 69,000 clones in the sample, more than 60% were seen once. The sequenced sample was PBMCs. The receptors were gathered from a male donor in good health and CMV-seropositive.

In DNA form, the CDR3 reads TGTGCCAGCCGCAAACAGGGGGCCGCCCCCTACGAGCAGTACTTC. This sequence encodes CASRKQGAAPYEQYF. This chain uses TRBV27 with TRBJ2-7; 9 positions agree with TRBD1. The CDR3 is 15 residues long. The V gene's germline CDR1 is MNHEY and CDR2 SMNVEV (reference sequence). Trimming took 8 bases from V and 2 from J; bases not matched to a gene: 10.

The chain employs TRBV7-9 and TRBJ1-2; tentatively, D is TRBD1 (6 bases). The V end was cut by 1 base, the J end by 3 bases, with 9 bases between. Germline CDR1 is SEHNR and CDR2 is FQNEAQ (reference sequence). CDR3 length: 14 amino acids. The CDR3 bases are TGTGCCAGCAGCTTAGTCGACAGGCACTATGGCTACACCTTC. Encoded protein: CASSLVDRHYGYTF.

The gene calls are TRBV6-1 and TRBJ1-2, with D unresolved. The CDR3 runs to 14 residues. The V end lost 1 base, the J end lost 0 bases, and 6 bases lay between the germline ends. The V gene's germline CDR1 is MNHNS and CDR2 SASEGT. Here the CDR3 DNA reads TGTGCCAGCAGTGAAGGGAGAGCTAACTATGGCTACACCTTC. This codes for CASSEGRANYGYTF.

The sample holds a few counts of this clone. V and J are TRBV27 and TRBJ2-7, with D tentatively TRBD1 (6 bases). The germline CDR1 and CDR2 sequences are MNHEY and SMNVEV (reference sequence). Trimming removed 3 bases from V and 2 bases from J, with 11 bases in between. The CDR3 length is 14 residues. The CDR3 sequence: CASSFLGATYEQYF. DNA for the CDR3: TGTGCCAGCAGTTTTTTGGGGGCCACCTACGAGCAGTACTTC.

The V gene is TRBV16, the J gene TRBJ1-5, with D uncertain. V lost 0 bases to trimming and J lost 6 bases, with 12 bases between them. The CDR3 runs 15 residues. Germline lookup yields CDR1 KGHSY and CDR2 FQNENV. CDR3: CASSQSTGGFQPQHF. The DNA for the CDR3 is TGTGCCAGCAGCCAATCTACTGGAGGGTTTCAGCCCCAGCATTTT.

The chain is built from TRBV9 and TRBJ1-6, with 7 bases aligning to TRBD1. V trimming: 4 bases; J trimming: 8 bases; junction bases outside the gene matches: 6. From germline, CDR1 is SGDLS and CDR2 YYNGEE. The CDR3 contains 14 residues. Written as DNA, the CDR3 is TGTGCCAGCAGCCCAGGGGGTTGGGATTCACCCCTCCACTTT. Translating gives CASSPGGWDSPLHF. Supplemented by reference TRBV9 and TRBJ1-6, the full variable domain reads DSGVTQTPKHLITATGQRVTLRCSPRSGDLSVYWYQQSLDQGLQFLIQYYNGEERAKGNILERFSAQQFPDLHSELNLSSLELGDSALYFCASSPGGWDSPLHFGNGTRLTVT.

This clone was observed a handful of times. The identical CDR3 is also encoded by other nucleotide sequences in the sample. CDR3 loop: CASSPRTSGFYEQYF. DNA for the CDR3: TGTGCCAGCTCACCTCGGACTAGCGGTTTTTACGAGCAGTACTTC. V is TRBV18 and J is TRBJ2-7; 10 bases align to TRBD2. CDR3 size: 15 residues. V was pared by 3 bases and J by 4 bases, with 6 bases of the junction left unmatched. Germline V CDR1 and CDR2: KGHSH, LQKENI.

The V and J genes are TRBV11-1 and TRBJ2-1; 9 bases line up with TRBD2. This CDR3 comprises 14 residues. V lost 5 bases, J lost 7 bases, and 6 bases stayed unmatched. CDR1 is SGHAT, CDR2 FQDESV, per germline (reference sequence). CDR3 nucleotides: TGTGCCAGCAGCGGTAGCGGGAGTCGGAATGAGCAGTTCTTC. This codes for CASSGSGSRNEQFF.

V and J are TRBV30 and TRBJ2-2, with D possibly TRBD1 on 5 matching bases. V dropped 6 bases and J dropped 5 bases, with 10 bases sitting between them. Germline V gene lookup returns CDR1 GTSNPN and CDR2 SVGIG (reference sequence). The CDR3 length is 12 residues. The CDR3 loop reads CACLGETGELFF. Written as DNA, the CDR3 is TGTGCCTGTCTAGGGGAAACCGGGGAGCTGTTTTTT.

In this sample, this clone turned up a few times. This rearrangement joins TRBV27 to TRBJ2-7; 10 bases are a match to TRBD2. The CDR3 has 16 amino acids. Germline trimming cut 6 bases from V and 5 bases from J; bases unmatched to any gene: 13. CDR1 and CDR2 (germline): MNHEY, SMNVEV (reference sequence). The CDR3: CASRNRHLAGADEQYF. The CDR3 DNA is TGTGCCAGCAGGAATCGGCATCTAGCGGGAGCCGACGAGCAGTACTTC.

The gene calls are TRBV19 and TRBJ1-1; 8 nucleotides agree with TRBD1. The trim removed 9 bases at V and 4 bases at J, leaving 10 bases unmatched. The CDR3 has 14 residues. Germline CDR1 reads LNHDA; CDR2 reads SQIVND (reference sequence). CDR3 in amino acids: CASKDRERGTEAFF. CDR3 in DNA: TGTGCCAGCAAGGACAGGGAAAGAGGCACTGAAGCTTTCTTT.

The J gene is TRBJ1-6, the V gene TRBV7-2; D call uncertain. The V end was cut by 5 bases, the J end by 9 bases, with 17 bases between. The germline V gene has CDR1 SGHTA and CDR2 FQGNSA. The CDR3 extends over 15 amino acids. CDR3 sequence: CASSRNTDWSSPLHF. The CDR3 region has the DNA TGTGCCAGCAGCCGCAATACGGATTGGAGTTCACCCCTCCACTTT.

The chain is built from TRBV9 and TRBJ2-3, with 7 bases matching TRBD2. Germline CDR1 reads SGDLS; CDR2 reads YYNGEE. With 0 bases clipped from V and 8 bases from J, the junction kept 9 bases outside the gene matches. This CDR3 region has 15 residues. The CDR3, as DNA: TGTGCCAGCAGCGTAGAACGGACTAGGGAGGGTACGCAGTATTTT. Residues: CASSVERTREGTQYF. Full variable domain (rest looked up from reference TRBV9 and TRBJ2-3): DSGVTQTPKHLITATGQRVTLRCSPRSGDLSVYWYQQSLDQGLQFLIQYYNGEERAKGNILERFSAQQFPDLHSELNLSSLELGDSALYFCASSVERTREGTQYFGPGTRLTVL.

The chain couples TRBV5-1 to TRBJ2-1; 7 bases are a match to TRBD2. The CDR3 contains 16 residues. V trimming: 4 bases; J trimming: 1 base; junction bases outside the gene matches: 8. Per germline, CDR1 SGHRS and CDR2 YFSETQ. The CDR3 DNA is TGCGCCAGCAGCATCCCCTCTAGCGGATCCTACAATGAGCAGTTCTTC. The encoded protein is CASSIPSSGSYNEQFF.

The chain uses TRBV6-5 and TRBJ1-2, with a possible D match to TRBD1 (6 bases). The ends were cut back, 2 bases at V and 0 bases at J, with 10 bases in the middle. This CDR3 comprises 15 residues. The V gene's germline CDR1 is MNHEY and CDR2 SVGAGI. This CDR3 reads CASSYRDIANYGYTF. CDR3 nucleotide sequence: TGTGCCAGCAGTTACCGGGACATAGCTAACTATGGCTACACCTTC.

This clone was observed a few times. The chain is built from TRBV7-9 and TRBJ2-7; D perhaps matches TRBD1 (7 bases). Germline CDR1 reads SEHNR; CDR2 reads FQNEAQ (reference sequence). The CDR3 is 15 amino acids. V lost 1 base to trimming and J lost 4 bases, with 14 bases between them. The CDR3 loop reads CASSLGDRAGYEQYF. The CDR3 DNA follows: TGTGCCAGCAGCTTAGGTGACAGGGCGGGATACGAGCAGTACTTC.

The sample holds a few counts of this clone. J is TRBJ2-1 and V is TRBV2; 10 bases map to TRBD1. This CDR3 is built from 14 residues. Germline CDR1 and CDR2: SNHLY and FYNNEI. Trimming cost V 6 bases and J 8 bases; bases outside gene matches: 7. Here the CDR3 reads CASRGQGVSDEQFF. CDR3 bases: TGTGCCAGCAGAGGACAGGGGGTTTCCGATGAGCAGTTCTTC. The full variable domain, rest sourced from reference TRBV2 and TRBJ2-1, is EPEVTQTPSHQVTQMGQEVILRCVPISNHLYFYWYRQILGQKVEFLVSFYNNEISEKSEIFDDQFSVERPDGSNFTLKIRSTKLEDSAMYFCASRGQGVSDEQFFGPGTRLTVL.